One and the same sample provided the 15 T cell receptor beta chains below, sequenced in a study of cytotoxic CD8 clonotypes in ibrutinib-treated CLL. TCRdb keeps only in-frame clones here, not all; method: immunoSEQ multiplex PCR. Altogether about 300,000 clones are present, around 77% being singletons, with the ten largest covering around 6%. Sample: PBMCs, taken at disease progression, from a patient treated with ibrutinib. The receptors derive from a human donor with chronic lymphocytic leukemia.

The CDR3 nucleotides are TGCGCCAGCAGCCCGGGACTAACGACCTACGAGCAGTACTTC. Protein: CASSPGLTTYEQYF. The V and J genes are TRBV4-1 and TRBJ2-7, with TRBD2 matching over 7 bases. Unmatched junction bases numbered 5, after V lost 4 bases and J lost 2 bases. CDR3 length: 14 amino acids. The germline V gene encodes CDR1 MGHRA and CDR2 YSYEKL.

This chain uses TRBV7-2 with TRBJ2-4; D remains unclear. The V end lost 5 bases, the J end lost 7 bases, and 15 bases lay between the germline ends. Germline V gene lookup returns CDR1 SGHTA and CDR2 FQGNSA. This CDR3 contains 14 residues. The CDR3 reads CASSRGVVWNIQYF. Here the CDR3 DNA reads TGTGCCAGCAGCCGTGGCGTAGTTTGGAACATTCAGTACTTC. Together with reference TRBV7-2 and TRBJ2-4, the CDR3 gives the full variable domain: GAGVSQSPSNKVTEKGKDVELRCDPISGHTALYWYRQSLGQGLEFLIYFQGNSAPDKSGLPSDRFSAERTGGSVSTLTIQRTQQEDSAVYLCASSRGVVWNIQYFGAGTRLSVL.

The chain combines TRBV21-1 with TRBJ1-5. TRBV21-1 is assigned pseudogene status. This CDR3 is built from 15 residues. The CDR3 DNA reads TGTGCCAGCAGCAAACTTAGGACTCACCTGCAGCCCCAGCATTTT. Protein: CASSKLRTHLQPQHF.

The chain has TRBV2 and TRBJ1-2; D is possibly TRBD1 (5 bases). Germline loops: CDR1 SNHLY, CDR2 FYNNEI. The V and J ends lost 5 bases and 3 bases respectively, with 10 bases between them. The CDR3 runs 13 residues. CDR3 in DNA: TGTGCCAGCAGTCCGGGACCCGACTATGGCTACACCTTC. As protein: CASSPGPDYGYTF.

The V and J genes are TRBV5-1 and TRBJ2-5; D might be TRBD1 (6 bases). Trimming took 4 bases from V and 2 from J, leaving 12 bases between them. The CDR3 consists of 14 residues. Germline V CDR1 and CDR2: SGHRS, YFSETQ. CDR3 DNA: TGCGCCAGCAGCCAACAGGGAGCACAAGAGACCCAGTACTTC. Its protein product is CASSQQGAQETQYF.

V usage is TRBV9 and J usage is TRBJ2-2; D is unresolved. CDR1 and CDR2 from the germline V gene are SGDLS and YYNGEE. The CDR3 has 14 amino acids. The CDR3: CASGWARNTGELFF. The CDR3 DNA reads TGTGCATCAGGTTGGGCGCGTAACACCGGGGAGCTGTTTTTT.

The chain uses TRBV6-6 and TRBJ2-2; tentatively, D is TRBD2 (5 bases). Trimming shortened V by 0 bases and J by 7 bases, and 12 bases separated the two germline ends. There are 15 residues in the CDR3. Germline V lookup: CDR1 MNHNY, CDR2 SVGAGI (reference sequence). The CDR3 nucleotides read TGTGCCAGCAGTTACTCGGCACTAGTGTTCGGGGAGCTGTTTTTT. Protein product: CASSYSALVFGELFF.

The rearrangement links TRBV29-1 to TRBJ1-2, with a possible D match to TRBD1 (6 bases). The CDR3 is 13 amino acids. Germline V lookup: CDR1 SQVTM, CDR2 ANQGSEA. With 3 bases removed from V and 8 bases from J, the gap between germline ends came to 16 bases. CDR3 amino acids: CSVEGQGLSGYTF. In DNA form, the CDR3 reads TGCAGCGTTGAGGGGCAGGGGCTTTCCGGCTACACCTTC. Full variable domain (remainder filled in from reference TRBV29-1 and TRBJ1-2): SAVISQKPSRDICQRGTSLTIQCQVDSQVTMMFWYRQQPGQSLTLIATANQGSEATYESGFVIDKFPISRPNLTFSTLTVSNMSPEDSSIYLCSVEGQGLSGYTFGSGTRLTVV.

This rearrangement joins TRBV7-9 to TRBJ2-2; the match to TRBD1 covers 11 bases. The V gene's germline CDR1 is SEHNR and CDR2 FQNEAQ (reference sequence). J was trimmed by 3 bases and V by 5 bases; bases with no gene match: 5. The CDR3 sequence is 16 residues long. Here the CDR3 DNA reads TGTGCCAGCAGCCCACGGACAGGGGGCTACACCGGGGAGCTGTTTTTT. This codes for CASSPRTGGYTGELFF.

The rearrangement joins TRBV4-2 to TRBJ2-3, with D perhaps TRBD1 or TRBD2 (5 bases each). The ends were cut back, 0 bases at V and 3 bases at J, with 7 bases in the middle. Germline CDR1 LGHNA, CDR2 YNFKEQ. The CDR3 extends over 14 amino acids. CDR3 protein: CASSQEGETDTQYF. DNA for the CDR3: TGTGCCAGCAGCCAAGAAGGGGAGACAGATACGCAGTATTTT.

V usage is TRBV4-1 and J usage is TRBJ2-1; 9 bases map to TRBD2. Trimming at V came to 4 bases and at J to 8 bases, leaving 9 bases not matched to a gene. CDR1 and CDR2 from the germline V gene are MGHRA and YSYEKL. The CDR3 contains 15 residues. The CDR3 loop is CASSPRAGGPHEQFF. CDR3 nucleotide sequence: TGCGCCAGCAGCCCGAGGGCGGGAGGGCCCCATGAGCAGTTCTTC.

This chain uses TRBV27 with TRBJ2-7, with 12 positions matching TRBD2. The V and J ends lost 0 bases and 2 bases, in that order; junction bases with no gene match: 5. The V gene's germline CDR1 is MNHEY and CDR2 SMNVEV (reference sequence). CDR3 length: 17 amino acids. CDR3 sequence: CASSLSSSGRAPYEQYF. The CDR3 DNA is TGTGCCAGCAGTTTATCCTCTAGCGGGAGGGCGCCCTACGAGCAGTACTTC.

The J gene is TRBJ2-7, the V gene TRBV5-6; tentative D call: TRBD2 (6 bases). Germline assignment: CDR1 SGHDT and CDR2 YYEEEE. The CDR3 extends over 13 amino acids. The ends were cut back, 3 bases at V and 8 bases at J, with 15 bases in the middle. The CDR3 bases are TGTGCCAGCAGCTCCGACGGGGGTTTTAAGCAGTACTTC. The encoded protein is CASSSDGGFKQYF.

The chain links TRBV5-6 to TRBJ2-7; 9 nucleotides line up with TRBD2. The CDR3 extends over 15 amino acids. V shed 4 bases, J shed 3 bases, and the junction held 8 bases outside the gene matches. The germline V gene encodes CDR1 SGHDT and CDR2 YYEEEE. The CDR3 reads CASSRAASGNYEQYF. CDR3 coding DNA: TGTGCCAGCAGCCGCGCGGCTAGCGGGAACTACGAGCAGTACTTC.

CDR3 coding DNA: TGCGCCAGCAGCCAAGTTTTGGGGTTCGACTCCTACGAGCAGTACTTC. This sequence encodes CASSQVLGFDSYEQYF. V and J are TRBV4-3 and TRBJ2-7; D remains unclear. The CDR3 spans 16 residues. Germline V lookup: CDR1 LGHNA, CDR2 YSLEER. Trimming cost V 1 base and J 0 bases, with 13 bases left between them.